This T cell receptor (beta chain) came from a study of blood T cells in healthy people across ages. Whole-study findings and limits: TCR beta diversity correlated strongly with naive T cell percentage. Aged donors had fewer naive CD4+ cells and lower diversity than long-lived donors.

Together with a sample-barcoded 5' primer, a J-beta primer mix was included in a second PCR lasting roughly 6 to 12 cycles. MiXCR, run by TCRdb on the 5' RACE reads, gives a single entry per CDR3 protein. The table lists fewer than 2,000,000 distinct CDR3 sequences, about 39% of them singletons. In regard to this clonotype: Its target is unknown.

Per sample, at least 6 micrograms of total RNA were extracted. CDR1 is SGHTA and CDR2 is FQGNSA in the germline V gene. The CDR3 runs to 13 residues. Trimming cost V 5 bases and J 6 bases, with 13 bases left between them. Material: blood. The chain couples TRBV7-2 to TRBJ1-1, with TRBD1 as a possible D gene (6 bases). The origin of this receptor is a human donor in good health. The CDR3 DNA reads as TGTGCCAGCAGCGTACAGGGAGCGTCTGAAGCTTTCTTT. It translates to CASSVQGASEAFF. The entire variable domain, with the rest obtained from reference TRBV7-2 and TRBJ1-1, is as follows: GAGVSQSPSNKVTEKGKDVELRCDPISGHTALYWYRQSLGQGLEFLIYFQGNSAPDKSGLPSDRFSAERTGGSVSTLTIQRTQQEDSAVYLCASSVQGASEAFFGQGTRLTVV.